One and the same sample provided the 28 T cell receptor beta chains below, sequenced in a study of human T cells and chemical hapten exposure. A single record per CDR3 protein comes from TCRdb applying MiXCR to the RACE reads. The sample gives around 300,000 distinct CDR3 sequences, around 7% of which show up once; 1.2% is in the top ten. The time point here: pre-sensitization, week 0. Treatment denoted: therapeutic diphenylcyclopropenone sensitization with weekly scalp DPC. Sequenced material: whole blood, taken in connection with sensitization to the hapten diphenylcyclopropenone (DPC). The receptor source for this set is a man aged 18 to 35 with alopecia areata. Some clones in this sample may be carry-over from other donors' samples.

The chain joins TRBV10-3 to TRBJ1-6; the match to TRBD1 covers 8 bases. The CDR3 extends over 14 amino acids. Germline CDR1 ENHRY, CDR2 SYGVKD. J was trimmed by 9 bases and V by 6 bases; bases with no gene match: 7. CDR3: CAISLDRGGSPLHF. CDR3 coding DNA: TGTGCCATCAGCCTAGACAGGGGTGGTTCACCCCTCCACTTT.

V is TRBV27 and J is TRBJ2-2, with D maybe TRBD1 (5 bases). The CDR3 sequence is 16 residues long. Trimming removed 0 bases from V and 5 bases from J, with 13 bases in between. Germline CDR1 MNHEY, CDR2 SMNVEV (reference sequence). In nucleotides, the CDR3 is TGTGCCAGCAGTTTATCGGGCAGGGCGAGAACCGGGGAGCTGTTTTTT. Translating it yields CASSLSGRARTGELFF.

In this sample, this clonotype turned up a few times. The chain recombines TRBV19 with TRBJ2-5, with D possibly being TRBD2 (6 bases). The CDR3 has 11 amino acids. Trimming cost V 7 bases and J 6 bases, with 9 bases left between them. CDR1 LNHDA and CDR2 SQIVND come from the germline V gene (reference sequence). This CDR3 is CASTGGKTQYF. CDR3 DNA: TGTGCCAGTACTGGGGGGAAGACCCAGTACTTC.

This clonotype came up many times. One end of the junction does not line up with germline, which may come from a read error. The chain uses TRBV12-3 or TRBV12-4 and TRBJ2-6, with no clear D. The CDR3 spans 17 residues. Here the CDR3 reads CASSSFPRLSGANVLTF. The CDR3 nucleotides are TGCGCCAGCAGTTCTTTTCCTAGGCTCTCTGGGGCCAACGTCCTGACTTTC.

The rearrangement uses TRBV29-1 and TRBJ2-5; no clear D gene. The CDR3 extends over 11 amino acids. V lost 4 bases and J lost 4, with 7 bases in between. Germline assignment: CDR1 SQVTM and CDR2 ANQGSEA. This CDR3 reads CSVGARETQYF. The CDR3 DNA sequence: TGCAGCGTTGGGGCCCGAGAGACCCAGTACTTC.

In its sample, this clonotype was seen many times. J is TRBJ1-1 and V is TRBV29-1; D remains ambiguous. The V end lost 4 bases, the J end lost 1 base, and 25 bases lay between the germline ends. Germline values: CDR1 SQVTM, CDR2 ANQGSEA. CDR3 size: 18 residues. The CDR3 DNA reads TGCAGCGTTGTTCGCGGGTCAGTAGGGTCCATTTCGAACACTGAAGCTTTCTTT. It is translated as CSVVRGSVGSISNTEAFF.

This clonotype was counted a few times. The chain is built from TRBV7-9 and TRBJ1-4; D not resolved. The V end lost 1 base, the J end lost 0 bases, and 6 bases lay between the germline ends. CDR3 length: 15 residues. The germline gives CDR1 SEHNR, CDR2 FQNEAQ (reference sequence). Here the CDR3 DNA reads TGTGCCAGCAGCTTAGACAGAGCAACTAATGAAAAACTGTTTTTT. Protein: CASSLDRATNEKLFF.

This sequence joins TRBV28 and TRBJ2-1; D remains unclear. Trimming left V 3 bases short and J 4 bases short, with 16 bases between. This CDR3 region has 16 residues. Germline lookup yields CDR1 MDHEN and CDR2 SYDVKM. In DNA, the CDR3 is TGTGCCAGCAGTTTGATAGGAGCGACCCGTTACAATGAGCAGTTCTTC. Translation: CASSLIGATRYNEQFF.

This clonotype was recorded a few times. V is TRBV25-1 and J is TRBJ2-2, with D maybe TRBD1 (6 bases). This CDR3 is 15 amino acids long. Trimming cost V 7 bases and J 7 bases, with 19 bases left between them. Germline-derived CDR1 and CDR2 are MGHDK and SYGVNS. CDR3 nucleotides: TGTGCCAGCAAAAGGGAGACAGGCGGCCACGGGGAGCTGTTTTTT. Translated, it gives CASKRETGGHGELFF.

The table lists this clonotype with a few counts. CDR3 nucleotides: TGCGCCAGCAAACCTTCGGACACTGAAGCTTTCTTT. It codes for CASKPSDTEAFF. The rearrangement links TRBV5-1 to TRBJ1-1; D uncertain. CDR1 is SGHRS, CDR2 YFSETQ, per germline. V was shortened by 6 bases and J by 3 bases, with 9 bases between the two germline ends. This CDR3 is 12 amino acids long.

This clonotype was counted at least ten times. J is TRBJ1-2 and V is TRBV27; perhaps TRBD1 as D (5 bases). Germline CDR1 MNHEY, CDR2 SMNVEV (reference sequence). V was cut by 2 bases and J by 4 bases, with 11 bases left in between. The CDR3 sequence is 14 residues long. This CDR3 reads CASSLRGAAYGYTF. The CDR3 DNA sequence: TGTGCCAGCAGTTTAAGAGGGGCGGCCTATGGCTACACCTTC.

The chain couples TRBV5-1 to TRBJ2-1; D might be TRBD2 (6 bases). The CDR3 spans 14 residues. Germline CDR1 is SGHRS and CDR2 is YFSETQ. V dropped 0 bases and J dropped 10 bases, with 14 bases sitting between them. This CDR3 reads CASSLARWRDEQFF. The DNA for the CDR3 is TGCGCCAGCAGCTTGGCCAGGTGGCGGGACGAGCAGTTCTTC.

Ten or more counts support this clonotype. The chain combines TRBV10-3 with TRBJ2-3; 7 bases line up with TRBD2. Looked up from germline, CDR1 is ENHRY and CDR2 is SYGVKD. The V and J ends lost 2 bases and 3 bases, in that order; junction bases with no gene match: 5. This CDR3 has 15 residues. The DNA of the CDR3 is TGTGCCATCAGTGAGGGAACTAGCGAGACAGATACGCAGTATTTT. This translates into CAISEGTSETDTQYF.

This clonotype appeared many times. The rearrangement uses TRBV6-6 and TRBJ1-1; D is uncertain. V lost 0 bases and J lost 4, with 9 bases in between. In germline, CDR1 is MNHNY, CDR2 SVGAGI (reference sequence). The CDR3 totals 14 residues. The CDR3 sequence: CASSYSSTATEAFF. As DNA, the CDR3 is TGTGCCAGCAGTTACTCGAGCACAGCCACTGAAGCTTTCTTT.

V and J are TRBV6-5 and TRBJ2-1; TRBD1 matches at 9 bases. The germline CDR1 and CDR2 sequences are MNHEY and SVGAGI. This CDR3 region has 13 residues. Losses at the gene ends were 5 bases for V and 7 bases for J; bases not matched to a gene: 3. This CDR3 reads CASSPGQGNEQFF. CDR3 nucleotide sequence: TGTGCCAGCAGTCCCGGACAGGGGAATGAGCAGTTCTTC.

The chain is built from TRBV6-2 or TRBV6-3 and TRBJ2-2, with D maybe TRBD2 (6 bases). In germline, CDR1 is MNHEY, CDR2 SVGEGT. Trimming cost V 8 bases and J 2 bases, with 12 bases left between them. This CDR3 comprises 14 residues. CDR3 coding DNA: TGTGCCAGCGGGAGGACTCATAACACCGGGGAGCTGTTTTTT. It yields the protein CASGRTHNTGELFF.

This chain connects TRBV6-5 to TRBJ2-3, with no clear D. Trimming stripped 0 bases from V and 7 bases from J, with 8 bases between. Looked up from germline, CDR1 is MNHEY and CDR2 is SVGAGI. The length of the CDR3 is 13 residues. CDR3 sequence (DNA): TGTGCCAGCAGTTACTCCTTCCAGTATACGCAGTATTTT. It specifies CASSYSFQYTQYF.

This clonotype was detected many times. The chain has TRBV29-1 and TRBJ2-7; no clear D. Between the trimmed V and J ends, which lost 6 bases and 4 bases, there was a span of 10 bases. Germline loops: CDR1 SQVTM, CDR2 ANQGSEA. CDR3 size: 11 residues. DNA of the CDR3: TGCAGCGTCGGTGACGGTTACGAGCAGTACGTC. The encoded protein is CSVGDGYEQYV.

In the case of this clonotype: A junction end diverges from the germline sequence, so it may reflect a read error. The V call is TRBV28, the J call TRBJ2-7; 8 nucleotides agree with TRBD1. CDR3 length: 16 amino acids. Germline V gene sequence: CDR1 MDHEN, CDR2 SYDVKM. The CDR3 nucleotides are TGTGCCTGCAGTTTACCCGGGACAGGCTACTCCTACGAGCAGTACTTC. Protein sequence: CACSLPGTGYSYEQYF. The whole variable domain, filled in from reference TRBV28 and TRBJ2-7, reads DVKVTQSSRYLVKRTGEKVFLECVQDMDHENMFWYRQDPGLGLRLIYFSYDVKMKEKGDIPEGYSVSREKKERFSLILESASTNQTSMYLCACSLPGTGYSYEQYFGPGTRLTVT.

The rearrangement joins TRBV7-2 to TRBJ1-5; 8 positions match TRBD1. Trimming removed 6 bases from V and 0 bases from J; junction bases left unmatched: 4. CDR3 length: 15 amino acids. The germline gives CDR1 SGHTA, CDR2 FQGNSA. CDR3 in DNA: TGTGCCAGCAGTAAACAGGGGGATAGCAATCAGCCCCAGCATTTT. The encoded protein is CASSKQGDSNQPQHF. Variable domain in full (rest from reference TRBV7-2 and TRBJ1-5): GAGVSQSPSNKVTEKGKDVELRCDPISGHTALYWYRQSLGQGLEFLIYFQGNSAPDKSGLPSDRFSAERTGGSVSTLTIQRTQQEDSAVYLCASSKQGDSNQPQHFGDGTRLSIL.

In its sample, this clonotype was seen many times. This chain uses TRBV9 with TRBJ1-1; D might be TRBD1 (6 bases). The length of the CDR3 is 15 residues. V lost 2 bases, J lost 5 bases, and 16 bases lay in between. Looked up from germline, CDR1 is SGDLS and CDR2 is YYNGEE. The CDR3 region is CASSVVPGAQTEAFF. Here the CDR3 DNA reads TGTGCCAGCAGCGTCGTCCCAGGGGCGCAAACTGAAGCTTTCTTT.

The DNA of the CDR3 is TGCGCCAGCAATTCAGGGAACGAGCAGTACTTC. Its translation: CASNSGNEQYF. This rearrangement joins TRBV10-2 to TRBJ2-7; TRBD1 might be the D (5 bases). This CDR3 is 11 amino acids long. Germline CDR1 reads WSHSY; CDR2 reads SAAADI. V gave up 7 bases and J gave up 5 bases, with 9 bases separating them.

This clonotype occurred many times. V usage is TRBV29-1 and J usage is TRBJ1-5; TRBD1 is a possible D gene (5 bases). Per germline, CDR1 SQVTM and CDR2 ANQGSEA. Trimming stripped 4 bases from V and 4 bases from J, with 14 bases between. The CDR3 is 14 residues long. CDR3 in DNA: TGCAGCGTTGTCGCCGGGGGAGGGAATCAGCCCCAGCATTTT. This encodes CSVVAGGGNQPQHF.

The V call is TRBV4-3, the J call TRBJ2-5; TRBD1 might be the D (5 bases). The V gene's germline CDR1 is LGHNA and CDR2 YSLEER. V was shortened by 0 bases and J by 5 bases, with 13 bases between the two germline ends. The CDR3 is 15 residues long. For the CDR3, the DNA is TGCGCCAGCAGCCAAGATAGCTCGACAGTGGAGACCCAGTACTTC. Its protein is CASSQDSSTVETQYF.

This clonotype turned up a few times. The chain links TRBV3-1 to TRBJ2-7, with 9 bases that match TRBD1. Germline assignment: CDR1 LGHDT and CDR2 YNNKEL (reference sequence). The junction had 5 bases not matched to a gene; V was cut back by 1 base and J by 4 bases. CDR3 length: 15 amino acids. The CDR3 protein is CASSQGPTGGYEQYF. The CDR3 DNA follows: TGTGCCAGCAGCCAAGGGCCGACAGGGGGGTACGAGCAGTACTTC.

As DNA, the CDR3 is TGCAGTGCTCGCTCGGGGGCTCGGGGCACAGATACGCAGTATTTT. Its translation: CSARSGARGTDTQYF. The chain joins TRBV20-1 to TRBJ2-3; D assignment may be TRBD1 or TRBD2 (6 bases each). The CDR3 sequence is 15 residues long. Germline loops: CDR1 DFQATT, CDR2 SNEGSKA (reference sequence). Trimming removed 5 bases from V and 1 base from J, with 16 bases in between.

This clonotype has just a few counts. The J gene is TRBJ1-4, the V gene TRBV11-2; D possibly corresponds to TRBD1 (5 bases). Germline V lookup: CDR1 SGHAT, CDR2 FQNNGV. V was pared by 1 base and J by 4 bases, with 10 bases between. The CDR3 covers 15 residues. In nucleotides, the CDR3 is TGTGCCAGCAGCTTAGGTTCAGGGCGTAATGAAAAACTGTTTTTT. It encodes CASSLGSGRNEKLFF.

The CDR3 region is CASSRWGGGGGGIAFF. As DNA, the CDR3 is TGTGCCAGCAGCAGATGGGGGGGCGGAGGTGGTGGAATAGCTTTCTTT. J is TRBJ1-1 and V is TRBV27, with TRBD1 as a possible D gene (6 bases). Between the trimmed V and J ends, which lost 6 bases and 10 bases, there was a span of 27 bases. Germline assignment: CDR1 MNHEY and CDR2 SMNVEV (reference sequence). The CDR3 is 16 amino acids.